This TCR beta chain emerged from a study of siplizumab effects on memory and regulatory T cells. Study details: Mixed lymphocyte reactions were matched in twos, containing siplizumab at roughly 0.9 ug/mL or lacking drug. Study results and limitations: Under siplizumab, an average around 69% of mappable alloreactive CD4+ clones were Treg-derived, compared with roughly 27% in controls. A major contribution to the alloresponse seemed to be made by naive T cells, which seemed more diverse than memory cells. There was no confirmation of the suppressive function of proliferating Tregs from siplizumab cultures.

The table came from immunoSEQ multiplex PCR; TCRdb's copy has only in-frame clones and leaves some out. The sample lists about 15,000 clones, roughly 40% occurring once. With respect to this clone: Its antigen is not known.

The mixed lymphocyte reaction cells were cocultured at 37°C for roughly six days. The sample taken for sequencing was CFSE-low (dividing) CD4+ T cells sorted from an allogeneic mixed lymphocyte reaction. The TCR comes from a human donor in good health; the cells came from an allogeneic mixed lymphocyte reaction. Some clones in this sample may be carry-over from other donors' samples.

The CDR3 sequence is CASSPTGTSGSYEQFF. The CDR3 region has the DNA TGTGCCAGCAGCCCAACCGGGACTAGCGGGTCCTATGAGCAGTTCTTC. The rearrangement links TRBV5-6 to TRBJ2-1; 12 bases fit TRBD2. The V segment lost 4 bases and the J segment 8 bases; nucleotides outside the gene matches: 10. The CDR3 spans 16 residues. The germline V gene encodes CDR1 SGHDT and CDR2 YYEEEE.